This section outlines one T cell receptor beta chain sequence together with its context. The target antigen is unknown. It was with 60 Vbeta and 13 Jbeta primers that the PCR ran. TCRdb keeps only in-frame clones here, not all; method: immunoSEQ multiplex PCR. The profile shows some 50,000 clones, 72% of them singletons. V was trimmed by 3 bases and J by 4 bases, leaving 12 bases between them. Germline V gives CDR1 SNHLY, CDR2 FYNNEI. This CDR3 has 14 amino acids. This sample was taken from a study of cytomegalovirus exposure and HLA in healthy donors. General study results and limits: With further analysis later on, most CMV-associated TCR beta chains appeared HLA-restricted. Most TCR sequences were rare, but some public TCRs occurred in many donors.

This receptor was identified in a man under 40 in good health and CMV-seronegative. V is TRBV2 and J is TRBJ1-2; TRBD1 might be the D (5 bases). Sequenced sample: PBMCs. The chain's CDR3 is CASSEGGYGYGYTF. The CDR3 nucleotides read TGTGCCAGCAGTGAGGGGGGGTACGGCTATGGCTACACCTTC.